This T cell receptor (beta chain) is drawn from a study of human T cells and chemical hapten exposure. Trimming pared 5 bases from V and 1 base from J, leaving 11 bases between. Germline V lookup: CDR1 MNHEY, CDR2 SMNVEV (reference sequence). The CDR3 runs 14 residues. This clonotype was seen many times. The antigen is unknown. TCRdb independently ran MiXCR on the RACE reads; one entry per CDR3 protein. The sample shows tens of thousands of distinct CDR3 sequences, approximately 10% of them seen only once. Time point defined: patch test 3, about 24 weeks after DPC sensitization. Regarding treatment: therapeutic diphenylcyclopropenone sensitization with weekly scalp DPC. Overall study findings and caveats: The donors suffered from alopecia, so their immune response may not match that of healthy people.

Sequenced here: whole blood, sampled in connection with sensitization to the hapten diphenylcyclopropenone (DPC). The V call is TRBV27, the J call TRBJ1-1; D not resolved. The TCR sequence derives from a woman in her twenties or thirties with alopecia areata. Some clones in this sample may be carry-over from other donors' samples. CDR3 sequence (DNA): TGTGCCAGCAGTCCAAATGAATCGAACACTGAAGCTTTCTTT. As protein: CASSPNESNTEAFF.